This T cell receptor (beta chain) appears in the sequencing data of a study of liver allograft versus peripheral blood T cells. Study context: Comparisons were made between T cell receptor repertoires found in transplanted livers and those circulating in recipients' peripheral blood.

Study results and limitations: Intragraft liver T cell receptor repertoires reportedly differed from peripheral blood repertoires.

This clonotype appeared once. Its cognate antigen is unknown. Using its own MiXCR run on the reads, TCRdb lists one record per CDR3 protein. Altogether some 14,000 distinct CDR3 sequences are present, approximately 17% being singletons, with the ten largest covering around 14%. CDR1 and CDR2 (germline): SGHAT, FQNNGV. Trimming cost V 5 bases and J 8 bases, with 15 bases left between them. The CDR3 is 13 amino acids. The chain links TRBV11-2 to TRBJ1-2; a weak D match, TRBD1 (5 bases). The receptor was isolated from a human patient who had a liver transplant. Certain T cells may be donor cells from the graft. In DNA form, the CDR3 reads TGTGCCAGCAGCCCAGCCGGGGCCCGGGGCTACACCTTC. The encoded protein is CASSPAGARGYTF.